A single sample gave rise to the 9 T cell receptor beta chains below, sequenced in a study of T cells in Graves' hyperthyroidism and ophthalmopathy (dated by TCRdb to about 2019). Library construction relied on multiplex PCR. The instrument given in TCRdb is Illumina HiSeq 2000. The TCR beta CDR3 regions were amplified from the RNA transcripts. The TCR CDR3 was subjected to a first round of RT-PCR using the HTBI primer set and the Qiagen OneStep RT-PCR kit. The public reads were reprocessed in TCRdb via fastp at Q25 and MiXCR, keeping in-frame beta chains. CDR3 protein sequences are deduplicated, and each keeps its most common genes and DNA. In all, the sample holds approximately 570,000 distinct CDR3 sequences, and nearly 20% of those were seen once. The ten largest clones capture about 45% of the sample. The sample taken for sequencing was blood. These receptors originate from a middle-aged man with Graves' ophthalmopathy.

This clonotype turned up a few times. The chain has TRBV3-1 and TRBJ1-3, with unresolved D. The germline V and J ends were trimmed by 1 base and 3 bases, with 25 bases remaining between them. CDR1 is LGHDT and CDR2 is YNNKEL in the germline V gene (reference sequence). CDR3 length equals 20 residues. CDR3 sequence: CASSQVGVGASSPVGNTIYF. CDR3 in DNA: TGTGCCAGCAGCCAAGTAGGTGTCGGTGCCAGTTCCCCTGTTGGAAACACCATATATTTT.

This clonotype was counted between two and nine times. V gene TRBV7-2 combines with J gene TRBJ1-1; TRBD1 agrees at 10 bases. Germline CDR1 SGHTA, CDR2 FQGNSA. V shed 5 bases and J 0 bases; nucleotides not matched to a gene: 6. There are 16 residues in the CDR3. This CDR3 reads CASSQGQGVLNTEAFF. The CDR3, as DNA: TGTGCCAGCAGCCAAGGACAGGGGGTTTTGAACACTGAAGCTTTCTTT.

This clonotype was counted at least ten times. V is TRBV12-3 or TRBV12-4 and J is TRBJ2-7, with 13 bases that match TRBD2. CDR3 length: 18 amino acids. Trimming removed 3 bases from V and 0 bases from J; junction bases left unmatched: 8. The CDR3: CASSFNPGLAGVSYEQYF. CDR3 DNA sequence: TGTGCCAGCAGTTTTAATCCCGGACTAGCGGGAGTCTCCTACGAGCAGTACTTC.

This clonotype occurred once. This chain joins TRBV15 and TRBJ2-7; TRBD2 agrees at 7 bases. Trimming took 9 bases from V and 0 from J; bases not matched to a gene: 17. The CDR3 loop spans 17 amino acids. The germline gives CDR1 LNHNV, CDR2 YYDKDF (reference sequence). The CDR3 DNA is TGTGCCACGCGCGGGGAGGGCTTCCGAGAGAGCTCCTACGAGCAGTACTTC. Its translation is CATRGEGFRESSYEQYF.

In this sample, this clonotype turned up once. Given a much more abundant clone one base away, this may be a read error. The genes are TRBV20-1 and TRBJ1-5; TRBD1 matches at 8 bases. Germline-derived CDR1 and CDR2 are DFQATT and SNEGSKA (reference sequence). There are 15 residues in the CDR3. The V gene end was trimmed by 3 bases and the J gene end by 6 bases; junction bases not matched to a gene: 10. CDR3 DNA: TGCAGTGCTAGCGTCGGACAGGGCGAGGGTCAGCCCCAGCATTTT. This codes for CSASVGQGEGQPQHF.

This clonotype was picked up many times. This chain joins TRBV13 and TRBJ2-7, with 9 bases identical to TRBD1. The V and J ends lost 5 bases and 5 bases, in that order; junction bases with no gene match: 10. Germline CDR1 is PRHDT and CDR2 is FYEKMQ (reference sequence). This CDR3 is 15 amino acids long. Written as DNA, the CDR3 is TGTGCCAGCAGCCCGCGGACAGGGGAAGGCAACGAGCAGTACTTC. This translates into CASSPRTGEGNEQYF.

The chain combines TRBV4-1 with TRBJ1-5; a weak D match, TRBD1 (5 bases). The V end was cut by 4 bases, the J end by 7 bases, with 17 bases between. Germline V gene lookup returns CDR1 MGHRA and CDR2 YSYEKL. The CDR3 is 15 amino acids. CDR3 nucleotides: TGCGCCAGCAGCCTTTCCTGGGGCCCCGGGCAGCCCCAGCATTTT. Its protein product is CASSLSWGPGQPQHF.

The genes are TRBV5-1 and TRBJ2-1; a possible D gene is TRBD1 (6 bases). With 4 bases removed from V and 4 bases from J, the gap between germline ends came to 9 bases. The CDR3 extends over 13 amino acids. The germline V gene encodes CDR1 SGHRS and CDR2 YFSETQ. DNA for the CDR3: TGCGCCAGCAGCGTTGGACAGTACAATGAGCAGTTCTTC. Protein sequence: CASSVGQYNEQFF.

This clonotype appeared many times. The chain couples TRBV20-1 to TRBJ2-7, with D perhaps assigned TRBD1 or TRBD2 (6 bases each). V lost 6 bases to trimming and J lost 3 bases, with 18 bases between them. Germline CDR1 is DFQATT and CDR2 is SNEGSKA (reference sequence). The CDR3 covers 14 residues. The CDR3 spells CSAVTRGGYYEQYF. In nucleotides, the CDR3 is TGCAGTGCCGTAACTAGAGGGGGGTACTACGAGCAGTACTTC.